This T cell receptor (beta chain) was profiled in a study of blood T cell repertoires in COVID-19. Recruits, aged roughly 18 to 90 years, lived in 25 or so US areas. This clone was counted a single time. The V end was cut by 8 bases, the J end by 0 bases, with 10 bases between. CDR3 length equals 13 residues. Looked up from germline, CDR1 is MNHEY and CDR2 is SMNVEV (reference sequence). Assay: immunoSEQ multiplex PCR; the TCRdb copy retains only in-frame clones and omits some. The sample yields approximately 390,000 clones, nearly 90% seen once. The rearrangement uses TRBV27 and TRBJ1-1, with a tentative D call TRBD1 (6 bases). This TCR was recovered from a woman aged 40 to 50 with acute COVID-19. Sequenced sample: PBMCs or T cells enriched from blood (not recorded which). The CDR3 sequence: CASLNRVNTEAFF. CDR3 sequence (DNA): TGTGCCAGCTTAAACAGGGTGAACACTGAAGCTTTCTTT.